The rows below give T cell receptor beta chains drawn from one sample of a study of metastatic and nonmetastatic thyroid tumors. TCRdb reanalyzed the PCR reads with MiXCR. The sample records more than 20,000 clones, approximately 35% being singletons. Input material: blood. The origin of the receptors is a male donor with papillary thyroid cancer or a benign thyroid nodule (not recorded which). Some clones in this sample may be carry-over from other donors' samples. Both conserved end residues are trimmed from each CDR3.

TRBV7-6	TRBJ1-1	ASSKSGIPTEAF
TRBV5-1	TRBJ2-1	ASGLAGTMDEQF
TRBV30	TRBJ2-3	AWITPGTDTQY
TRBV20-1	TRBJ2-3	SAVASDTDTQY
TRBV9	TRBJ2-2	ASSVATGELF
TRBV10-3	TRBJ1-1	AISRGTGLNTEAF
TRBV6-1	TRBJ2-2	ASRRTGTTGELF
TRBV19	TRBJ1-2	ASSMQILRDRAHGYT
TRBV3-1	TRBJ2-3	ASSQLAGGPSDTQY
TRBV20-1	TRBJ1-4	SARVRPIGPNEKLF
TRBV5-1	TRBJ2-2	ASSPLSGQGGTGELF
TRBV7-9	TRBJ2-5	ASSLEEEAQY
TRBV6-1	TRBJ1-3	ASRPGQISGNTIY
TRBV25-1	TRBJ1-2	ASEGLYGYT
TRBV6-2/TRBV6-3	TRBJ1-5	ASSQQGGGNQPQH
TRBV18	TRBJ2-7	ASSPHGPGSHEQY
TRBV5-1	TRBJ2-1	ASSSGLAGVYEQF
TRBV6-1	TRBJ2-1	ASSTEGSGSYNEQF
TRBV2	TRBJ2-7	ASSYAGQASYEQY
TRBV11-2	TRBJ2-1	ASSRGGASWGNEQF
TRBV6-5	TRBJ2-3	ASSSRVTSGGTDTQY
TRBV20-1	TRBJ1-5	SARDRVTGTQH
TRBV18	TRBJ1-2	ASSPGRENYGYT
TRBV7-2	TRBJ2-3	ASSKQGHTDTQY
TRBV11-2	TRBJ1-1	ASSFGPNTEAF
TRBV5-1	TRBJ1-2	ASSLGTVDYGYT
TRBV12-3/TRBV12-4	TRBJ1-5	ASSSSGDNQPQH
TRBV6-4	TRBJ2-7	ARVYEQY
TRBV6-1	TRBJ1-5	ASSARGAGANQPQH
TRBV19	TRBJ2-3	ASSIGPSGRFTDTQY
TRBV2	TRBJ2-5	ASSGETQY
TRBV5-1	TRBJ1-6	ASRGQHNSPLH
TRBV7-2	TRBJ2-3	ASSLGAGTDTQY
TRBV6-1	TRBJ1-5	AGSRGQVNSNQPQH
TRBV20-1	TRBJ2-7	SARGPYEQY
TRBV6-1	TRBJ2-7	ASSFLGQGPTEQY